These 32 T cell receptor beta chains share one sample of origin, sequenced in a study of regulatory T cells in long-lasting Graves disease. Arm-PCR of CDR3 regions with iRepertoire HTBI primers generated TCR beta libraries. Using its own MiXCR run on the multiplex PCR reads, TCRdb lists one record per CDR3 protein. The sample lists approximately 470,000 distinct CDR3 sequences; less than 25% were seen once. As for time point: persistent/refractory GD, antithyroid drugs over 5 years with positive TRAb. Making the TCR library involved RNA that had been extracted from PBMCs. The sequencing here drew on peripheral blood mononuclear cells (PBMCs), taken when the disease was refractory, from a patient treated with antithyroid drugs. The receptors stem from a female donor with Graves disease.

The chain has TRBV7-9 and TRBJ1-2, with D possibly being TRBD1 (5 bases). Trimming stripped 4 bases from V and 8 bases from J, with 14 bases between. The CDR3 sequence is 13 residues long. The germline V gene encodes CDR1 SEHNR and CDR2 FQNEAQ (reference sequence). CDR3 DNA: TGTGCCAGCAGCTGGGTGACAGAGGAAGGCTACACCTTC. This gives the protein CASSWVTEEGYTF.

The chain is built from TRBV5-1 and TRBJ2-7; 16 positions agree with TRBD2. The trim removed 3 bases at V and 1 base at J, leaving 4 bases unmatched. Germline V gene lookup returns CDR1 SGHRS and CDR2 YFSETQ. The CDR3 consists of 17 residues. The DNA of the CDR3 is TGCGCCAGCAGCTCGGGACTAGCGGGAGGGCCGTCCTACGAGCAGTACTTC. Translating gives CASSSGLAGGPSYEQYF.

With respect to this clonotype: One base away lies a much larger clone, so this may be a sequencing read error. The rearrangement uses TRBV5-1 and TRBJ2-1, with TRBD2 matching over 7 bases. The CDR3 is made up of 15 amino acids. V shed 6 bases, J shed 10 bases, and the junction held 16 bases outside the gene matches. Germline assignment: CDR1 SGHRS and CDR2 YFSETQ. Written as DNA, the CDR3 is TGCGCCAGCAAGGTAACGGGAGGTGACTCCTACGAGCAGTTCTTC. It translates to CASKVTGGDSYEQFF.

A few counts support this clonotype. The genes are TRBV12-3 or TRBV12-4 and TRBJ2-2; TRBD1 matches 8 bases. V trimming: 6 bases; J trimming: 8 bases; junction bases outside the gene matches: 8. The CDR3 loop spans 14 amino acids. The CDR3 DNA reads TGTGCCAGCAGCGTGGACAGGGCAAGTGGGGAGCTGTTTTTT. Residues: CASSVDRASGELFF.

The V gene is TRBV6-1, the J gene TRBJ2-1; D not certain. Trimming took off 4 bases at V and 7 bases at J, with 14 bases between the two ends. This CDR3 has 14 residues. CDR1 is MNHNS and CDR2 is SASEGT in the germline V gene. The CDR3 spells CASSGWNSRNEQFF. The DNA of the CDR3 is TGTGCCAGCAGTGGTTGGAATAGTCGGAATGAGCAGTTCTTC.

V gene TRBV7-6 combines with J gene TRBJ2-3, with unresolved D. CDR1 SGHVS and CDR2 FNYEAQ come from the germline V gene. V was trimmed by 5 bases and J by 0 bases, leaving 6 bases between them. CDR3 size: 13 residues. The CDR3 protein is CASSPTSTDTQYF. The CDR3 DNA reads TGTGCCAGCAGCCCCACTAGCACAGATACGCAGTATTTT.

The chain has TRBV10-3 and TRBJ1-1; the match to TRBD1 covers 7 bases. J was trimmed by 0 bases and V by 6 bases; bases with no gene match: 4. Germline V lookup: CDR1 ENHRY, CDR2 SYGVKD. CDR3 length: 14 amino acids. The CDR3 reads CAIRTGAMNTEAFF. Here the CDR3 DNA reads TGTGCCATCAGAACAGGGGCCATGAACACTGAAGCTTTCTTT.

This clonotype was seen ten or more times. The J gene is TRBJ1-5, the V gene TRBV6-2 or TRBV6-3; 8 positions agree with TRBD1. V gave up 5 bases and J gave up 2 bases; unmatched junction bases: 5. Looked up from germline, CDR1 is MNHEY and CDR2 is SVGEGT. The CDR3 is made up of 15 amino acids. CDR3: CASSLDRGGNQPQHF. The CDR3 coding sequence is TGTGCCAGCAGTCTTGACAGGGGTGGCAATCAGCCCCAGCATTTT.

This sequence joins TRBV29-1 and TRBJ2-2; no firm D call. The V end lost 6 bases, the J end lost 3 bases, and 8 bases lay between the germline ends. In germline, CDR1 is SQVTM, CDR2 ANQGSEA. CDR3 length equals 12 residues. The CDR3 reads CSVSTDTGELFF. CDR3 DNA: TGCAGCGTATCCACGGACACCGGGGAGCTGTTTTTT.

About this clonotype: A read error is possible here, since a much larger clone lies one base away. The genes are TRBV7-2 and TRBJ2-1, with D hard to call. CDR1 is SGHTA, CDR2 FQGNSA, per germline. Trimming took off 2 bases at V and 13 bases at J, with 12 bases between the two ends. The CDR3 is 12 residues long. The CDR3 loop is CASSLSEETQFF. The DNA for the CDR3 is TGTGCCAGCAGCTTAAGTGAGGAGACCCAGTTCTTC.

The chain joins TRBV28 to TRBJ2-1, with unresolved D. Deletions cut 5 bases from V and 0 bases from J, with 8 bases between. Looked up from germline, CDR1 is MDHEN and CDR2 is SYDVKM. There are 14 residues in the CDR3. The CDR3 coding sequence is TGTGCCAGCAGTCCCCACGTCTCCTACAATGAGCAGTTCTTC. This translates into CASSPHVSYNEQFF.

This clonotype was seen many times. V gene TRBV6-5 combines with J gene TRBJ1-6, with 8 bases fitting TRBD1. Germline V CDR1 and CDR2: MNHEY, SVGAGI. J gave up 10 bases and V 2 bases, and 4 bases lay outside the gene matches. The CDR3 has 14 amino acids. The CDR3 nucleotides are TGTGCCAGCAGTTACCGGACAGGGCTATCACCCCTCCACTTT. Encoded protein: CASSYRTGLSPLHF.

This sequence joins TRBV2 and TRBJ2-7, with 7 bases that match TRBD2. The V and J ends lost 8 bases and 0 bases, in that order; junction bases with no gene match: 7. CDR1 and CDR2 (germline): SNHLY, FYNNEI. The CDR3 covers 14 residues. The DNA of the CDR3 is TGTGCCAGCCGTACTAGCGCGAGCTCCTACGAGCAGTACTTC. Its protein product is CASRTSASSYEQYF.

This clonotype was observed a handful of times. The J gene is TRBJ1-1, the V gene TRBV5-5; no reliable D call. Germline V CDR1 and CDR2: SGHKS, YYEKEE (reference sequence). V lost 4 bases and J 7 bases, leaving 11 bases between the germline ends. This CDR3 has 12 amino acids. The CDR3, as DNA: TGTGCCAGCAGCCCCAATGGGCATGAAGCTTTCTTT. Translation gives CASSPNGHEAFF.

The V gene is TRBV4-3, the J gene TRBJ2-7, with TRBD1 identical over 9 bases. The ends lost 5 bases at V and 4 bases at J; junction bases unmatched: 6. Germline CDR1 and CDR2: LGHNA and YSLEER. The CDR3 contains 14 residues. Here the CDR3 DNA reads TGCGCCAGCAGCGGCGGGACAGGGCCGTACGAGCAGTACTTC. It specifies CASSGGTGPYEQYF.

This clonotype was seen only a few times. The chain employs TRBV3-1 and TRBJ2-7; 9 positions match TRBD2. V was pared by 2 bases and J by 4 bases, with 9 bases of the junction left unmatched. Germline CDR1 LGHDT, CDR2 YNNKEL (reference sequence). The CDR3 spans 16 residues. Here the CDR3 DNA reads TGTGCCAGCAGCCAACGGGTAGCGGGAGTGGAGTACGAGCAGTACTTC. Its protein product is CASSQRVAGVEYEQYF.

The rearrangement joins TRBV29-1 to TRBJ2-7; no clear D gene. Germline loops: CDR1 SQVTM, CDR2 ANQGSEA. The CDR3 loop spans 14 amino acids. V was trimmed by 0 bases and J by 1 base, leaving 10 bases between them. Written as DNA, the CDR3 is TGCAGCGTTGAAGATGTTGCAGATTCCTACGAGCAGTACTTC. Its translation: CSVEDVADSYEQYF.

This clonotype was seen ten or more times. The V and J genes are TRBV11-1 and TRBJ1-6; D gene unclear. V was trimmed by 5 bases and J by 9 bases, leaving 17 bases between them. CDR1 SGHAT and CDR2 FQDESV come from the germline V gene (reference sequence). The length of the CDR3 is 15 residues. The CDR3 protein is CASSANIYGGSPLHF. CDR3 DNA sequence: TGTGCCAGCAGCGCAAACATCTATGGAGGTTCACCCCTCCACTTT.

This clonotype was seen repeatedly, ten times or more. V and J are TRBV19 and TRBJ1-1; D ambiguous. V was cut by 7 bases and J by 0 bases, with 9 bases left in between. The CDR3 sequence is 13 residues long. Per the germline V gene, CDR1 is LNHDA and CDR2 is SQIVND (reference sequence). The CDR3 protein is CASNPGMNTEAFF. The CDR3 DNA reads TGTGCCAGTAACCCGGGGATGAACACTGAAGCTTTCTTT.

There are many counts of this clonotype. The gene calls are TRBV2 and TRBJ1-4, with 9 positions matching TRBD1. V shed 5 bases, J shed 7 bases, and the junction held 5 bases outside the gene matches. Germline assignment: CDR1 SNHLY and CDR2 FYNNEI. This CDR3 has 14 residues. The CDR3 DNA reads as TGTGCCAGCAGTTTGACAGGGGGTACTGAAAAACTGTTTTTT. It yields the protein CASSLTGGTEKLFF.

This clonotype has ten or more counts. V is TRBV28 and J is TRBJ2-7; TRBD2 agrees at 12 bases. CDR1 is MDHEN and CDR2 is SYDVKM in the germline V gene. There are 17 residues in the CDR3. The V and J ends lost 3 bases and 3 bases, in that order; junction bases with no gene match: 9. The CDR3 DNA reads TGTGCCAGCAGTTTTGTTCGGGGACTAGCGGGCCACTACGAGCAGTACTTC. It is translated as CASSFVRGLAGHYEQYF.

The chain has TRBV19 and TRBJ2-2; 8 nucleotides line up with TRBD2. The CDR3 is 18 amino acids. Unmatched junction bases numbered 9, after V lost 0 bases and J lost 3 bases. Germline-derived CDR1 and CDR2 are LNHDA and SQIVND (reference sequence). CDR3 protein: CASSIEPGGDPHTGELFF. CDR3 DNA: TGTGCCAGTAGTATAGAGCCGGGAGGGGACCCCCACACCGGGGAGCTGTTTTTT.

This clonotype was detected only once. The chain combines TRBV10-1 with TRBJ1-5, with D hard to call. The CDR3 loop spans 15 amino acids. V gave up 8 bases and J gave up 3 bases, with 17 bases separating them. The germline CDR1 and CDR2 sequences are WNHNN and SYGVQD (reference sequence). CDR3 nucleotide sequence: TGCGCCAGCGGCCCGCCCGAGTTAATCAATCAGCCCCAGCATTTT. It translates to CASGPPELINQPQHF.

This clonotype has more than one count but fewer than ten. The J gene is TRBJ2-5, the V gene TRBV3-1; 10 nucleotides line up with TRBD2. CDR1 LGHDT and CDR2 YNNKEL come from the germline V gene (reference sequence). This CDR3 is built from 17 residues. The V segment lost 1 base and the J segment 0 bases; nucleotides outside the gene matches: 5. CDR3 bases: TGTGCCAGCAGCCAAGGGATGACTAGCGGGTACCAAGAGACCCAGTACTTC. This sequence encodes CASSQGMTSGYQETQYF.

The chain recombines TRBV30 with TRBJ1-2; 9 bases align to TRBD1. CDR3 length: 15 amino acids. The germline V gene has CDR1 GTSNPN and CDR2 SVGIG (reference sequence). V lost 4 bases to trimming and J lost 4 bases; unmatched junction nucleotides: 10. The CDR3 nucleotides are TGTGCCTGGAACAACCCGGGACAGGGAGGCTATGGCTACACCTTC. It yields the protein CAWNNPGQGGYGYTF.

The V call is TRBV20-1, the J call TRBJ1-4; D uncertain. V was shortened by 2 bases and J by 8 bases, with 6 bases between the two germline ends. CDR1 and CDR2 (germline): DFQATT, SNEGSKA (reference sequence). The CDR3 covers 11 residues. As DNA, the CDR3 is TGCAGTGCTAGAAGCAGGGAAAAACTGTTTTTT. Translation: CSARSREKLFF.

This clonotype came up a few times. The J gene is TRBJ2-7, the V gene TRBV30, with 8 bases matching TRBD1. Trimming cost V 5 bases and J 0 bases; bases outside gene matches: 6. The CDR3 runs 14 residues. Germline V gives CDR1 GTSNPN, CDR2 SVGIG (reference sequence). The CDR3, as DNA: TGTGCCTGGGAGACAGGGGTCCCCTCCTACGAGCAGTACTTC. This sequence encodes CAWETGVPSYEQYF.

The chain has TRBV27 and TRBJ2-1; 7 nucleotides align to TRBD1. The CDR3 extends over 14 amino acids. V was clipped by 6 bases and J by 8 bases; unmatched bases: 10. In germline, CDR1 is MNHEY, CDR2 SMNVEV (reference sequence). In nucleotides, the CDR3 is TGTGCCAGCAGGGAGAGGGGGCTAGATCATGAGCAGTTCTTC. This encodes CASRERGLDHEQFF.

This clonotype was counted ten times or more. This chain links TRBV28 with TRBJ1-1; TRBD1 might be the D (5 bases). The CDR3 contains 13 residues. Germline CDR1 reads MDHEN; CDR2 reads SYDVKM. V was clipped by 5 bases and J by 11 bases, with 18 bases between them. The CDR3 DNA reads as TGTGCCAGCAGTGCCCACCGTGGGGCCCAGGCTTTCTTT. Translation: CASSAHRGAQAFF.

This clonotype was seen a few times. The rearrangement uses TRBV20-1 and TRBJ2-7; 8 bases fit TRBD1. The CDR3 is made up of 14 amino acids. From germline, CDR1 is DFQATT and CDR2 SNEGSKA (reference sequence). After removal of 3 bases from V and 2 bases from J, the junction contained 6 bases not matched to a gene. CDR3 in amino acids: CSASGTGVTYEQYF. CDR3 DNA sequence: TGCAGTGCTAGTGGGACAGGCGTTACCTACGAGCAGTACTTC.

The table lists this clonotype with many counts. The V and J genes are TRBV30 and TRBJ2-7, with TRBD2 matching over 8 bases. The CDR3 covers 12 residues. With 6 bases clipped from V and 4 bases from J, the junction kept 5 bases outside the gene matches. Per germline, CDR1 GTSNPN and CDR2 SVGIG (reference sequence). The DNA for the CDR3 is TGTGCCTGTTATCCGGGAGGGTACGAGCAGTACTTC. Its protein is CACYPGGYEQYF.

The rearrangement links TRBV28 to TRBJ2-1; D is ambiguous. Trimming left V 4 bases short and J 8 bases short, with 12 bases between. The CDR3 length is 13 residues. Germline V gives CDR1 MDHEN, CDR2 SYDVKM. The CDR3: CASSSPSLHEQFF. For the CDR3, the DNA is TGTGCCAGCAGTTCCCCATCCCTCCATGAGCAGTTCTTC.